This T cell receptor (beta chain) was identified during a study of cytomegalovirus exposure and HLA in healthy donors. Study information: The 120 or so validation repertoires were reported in a later analysis to have been generated on the same platform as the approximately 700 first-cohort repertoires.

Concerning this clone itself: No antigen is known for it.

Assay used: immunoSEQ multiplex PCR; TCRdb lists only in-frame clones, some missing. The sample has approximately 300,000 clones; 86% are singletons. CDR1 is SGHTA and CDR2 is FQGTGA in the germline V gene. With 4 bases clipped from V and 8 bases from J, the junction kept 16 bases outside the gene matches. CDR3 length: 17 residues. Overall study findings and caveats: A subsequent analysis found that TCR clusters from the first cohort also tended to co-occur in the approximately 130 validation repertoires, with about 93% of cluster scores above 0. In vitro work confirmed that three CMV-associated chains recognize CMV antigens.

V is TRBV7-3 and J is TRBJ2-3; 9 nucleotides line up with TRBD2. The clonotype originates from a woman under 30 in good health and CMV-seronegative. Sequenced: PBMCs. The CDR3 nucleotides are TGTGCCAGCAGCTCAGCCAGCGGGGTAGCGGGAGAGGGTACGCAGTATTTT. Translation gives CASSSASGVAGEGTQYF.